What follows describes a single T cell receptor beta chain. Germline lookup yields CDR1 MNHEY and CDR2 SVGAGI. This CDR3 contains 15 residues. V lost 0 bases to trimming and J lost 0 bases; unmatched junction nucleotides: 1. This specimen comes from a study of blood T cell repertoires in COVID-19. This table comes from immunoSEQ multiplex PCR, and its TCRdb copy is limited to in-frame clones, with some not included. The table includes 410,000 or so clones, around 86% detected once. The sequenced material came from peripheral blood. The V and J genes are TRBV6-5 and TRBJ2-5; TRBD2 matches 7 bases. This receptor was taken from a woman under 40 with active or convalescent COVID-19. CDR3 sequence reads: CASSYSGGYQETQYF. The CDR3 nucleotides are TGTGCCAGCAGTTACTCCGGGGGGTACCAAGAGACCCAGTACTTC.